This T cell receptor (beta chain) appears in the sequencing data of a study of blood T cell repertoires in COVID-19. Across the study: Samples representing acute and convalescent COVID-19 were sourced from the United States, Italy and Spain.

The age range of participants was about 18 to 89 years, with residence in around 22 US areas. From germline, CDR1 is LNHDA and CDR2 SQIVND (reference sequence). Trimming removed 7 bases from V and 2 bases from J; junction bases left unmatched: 4. The CDR3 contains 14 residues. Method: immunoSEQ multiplex PCR; TCRdb's copy keeps in-frame clones and lacks some. The table lists some 200,000 clones, 82% of them singletons. V is TRBV19 and J is TRBJ1-5; TRBD1 matches at 8 bases. Sequencing was done on a sample of PBMCs or T cells enriched from blood (not recorded which). The receptor was isolated from a man between 35 and 55 years old who had recovered from COVID-19. The CDR3 coding sequence is TGTGCCAGTACCCGGGGACAGGGCAATCAGCCCCAGCATTTT. Translating gives CASTRGQGNQPQHF.